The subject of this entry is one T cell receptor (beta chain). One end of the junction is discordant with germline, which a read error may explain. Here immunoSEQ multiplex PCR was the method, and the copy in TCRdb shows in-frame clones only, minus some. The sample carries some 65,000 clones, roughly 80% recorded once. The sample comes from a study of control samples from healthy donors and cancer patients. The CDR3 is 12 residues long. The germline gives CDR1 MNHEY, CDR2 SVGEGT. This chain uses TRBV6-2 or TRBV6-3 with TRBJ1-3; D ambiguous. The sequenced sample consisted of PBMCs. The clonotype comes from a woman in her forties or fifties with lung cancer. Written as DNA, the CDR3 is TGTGCCAGCAGCTACTCTGGAAACACCATATATTTT. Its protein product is CASSYSGNTIYF.